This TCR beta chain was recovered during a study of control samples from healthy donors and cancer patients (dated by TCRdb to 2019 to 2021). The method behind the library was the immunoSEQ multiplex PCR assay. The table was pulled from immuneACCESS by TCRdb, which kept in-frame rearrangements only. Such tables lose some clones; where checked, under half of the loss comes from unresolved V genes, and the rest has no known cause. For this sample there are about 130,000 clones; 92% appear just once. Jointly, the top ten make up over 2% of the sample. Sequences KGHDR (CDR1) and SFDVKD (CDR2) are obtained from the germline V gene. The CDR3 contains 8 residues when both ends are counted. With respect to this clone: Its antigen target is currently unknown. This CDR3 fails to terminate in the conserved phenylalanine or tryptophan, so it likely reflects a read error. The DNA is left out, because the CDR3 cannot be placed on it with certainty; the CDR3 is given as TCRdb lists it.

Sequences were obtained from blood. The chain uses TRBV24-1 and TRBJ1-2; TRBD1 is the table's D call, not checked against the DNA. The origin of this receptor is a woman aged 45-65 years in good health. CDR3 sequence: CATSRTGL.